This T cell receptor beta chain is drawn from a study of radiation and T cells in renal cell carcinoma. The repertoire was sequenced with immunoSEQ multiplex PCR; TCRdb's copy has only in-frame clones and lacks some. The sample has 100,000 to 150,000 clones, around 81% seen once. Time point reported: blood 2 weeks post-SBRT. Treatment reported: 15 Gy SBRT to primary tumor, nephrectomy 4 weeks later. Study-level findings and limits: No pretreatment tumor biopsies were available for baseline clonotypes.

Regarding this clone: Antigen unknown.

Per the germline V gene, CDR1 is MNHNY and CDR2 is SVGAGI (reference sequence). Trimming cost V 5 bases and J 4 bases, with 9 bases left between them. The CDR3 is 13 amino acids. This TCR derives from a man over 45 with renal cell carcinoma. Sequenced material: blood, taken from a patient whose treatment included radiotherapy and nephrectomy. The chain links TRBV6-6 to TRBJ2-1; TRBD1 might be the D (6 bases). The CDR3 region is CASSPDSYNEQFF. CDR3 DNA sequence: TGTGCCAGCAGTCCGGACAGTTACAATGAGCAGTTCTTC.